These 21 T cell receptor beta chains were all obtained from the same sample, sequenced in a study of blood T cell repertoires in COVID-19. Assay: immunoSEQ multiplex PCR; the TCRdb copy retains only in-frame clones and omits some. The sample shows roughly 150,000 clones, nearly 85% of them seen only once. The sample consisted of PBMCs or T cells enriched from blood (not recorded which). These receptors were collected from a man in his forties or fifties in a cohort exposed to, infected with or recovered from COVID-19 (not recorded which).

The genes are TRBV19 and TRBJ2-2, with TRBD1 matching over 10 bases. Germline assignment: CDR1 LNHDA and CDR2 SQIVND (reference sequence). The CDR3 contains 15 residues. V was pared by 5 bases and J by 6 bases, with 6 bases of the junction left unmatched. CDR3 sequence (DNA): TGTGCCAGTAGTTCCGGGACAGGGGAGGCCGGGGAGCTGTTTTTT. This gives the protein CASSSGTGEAGELFF.

The count of this clone is one. The V gene is TRBV2, the J gene TRBJ1-5; D is ambiguous. This CDR3 comprises 13 residues. The germline V and J ends were trimmed by 4 bases and 5 bases, with 9 bases remaining between them. Germline loops: CDR1 SNHLY, CDR2 FYNNEI. CDR3 sequence: CASSGGRYQPQHF. DNA of the CDR3: TGTGCCAGCAGTGGCGGGAGGTATCAGCCCCAGCATTTT.

This rearrangement joins TRBV5-4 to TRBJ1-6; D might be TRBD1 (5 bases). CDR3 size: 14 residues. Trimming took off 2 bases at V and 10 bases at J, with 13 bases between the two ends. Germline V gene data show CDR1 as SGHNT and CDR2 as YYREEE (reference sequence). The CDR3 sequence is CASSFFREGSPLHF. CDR3 DNA: TGTGCCAGCAGCTTCTTTAGGGAGGGGTCACCCCTCCACTTT.

The J gene is TRBJ1-2, the V gene TRBV2, with a weak D call TRBD1 (5 bases). The V gene lost 9 bases and the J gene lost 8 bases, with 10 bases spanning the gap. Germline CDR1 reads SNHLY; CDR2 reads FYNNEI. This CDR3 is built from 10 residues. CDR3 protein: CAREEGGYTF. The CDR3 coding sequence is TGTGCCAGGGAGGAGGGGGGCTACACCTTC.

V gene TRBV18 combines with J gene TRBJ1-1, with D perhaps matching TRBD1 (5 bases). CDR3 length equals 14 residues. Per the germline V gene, CDR1 is KGHSH and CDR2 is LQKENI. With 6 bases removed from V and 5 bases from J, the gap between germline ends came to 16 bases. The CDR3 DNA reads as TGTGCCAGCTCCCTCGGTAGGGGTGAAACTGAAGCTTTCTTT. Protein product: CASSLGRGETEAFF.

CDR3 protein: CASSPGTSGGAYEQYF. DNA of the CDR3: TGTGCCAGCAGCCCCGGGACTAGCGGGGGGGCCTACGAGCAGTACTTC. The V call is TRBV14, the J call TRBJ2-7; the match to TRBD2 covers 16 bases. The CDR3 sequence is 16 residues long. CDR1 is SGHDN, CDR2 FVKESK, per germline. Unmatched junction bases numbered 2, after V lost 4 bases and J lost 2 bases.

V and J are TRBV14 and TRBJ2-5; 10 positions match TRBD1. The CDR3 spans 13 residues. The trim removed 6 bases at V and 5 bases at J, leaving 3 bases unmatched. Germline CDR1 and CDR2: SGHDN and FVKESK. The CDR3, as DNA: TGTGCCAGCAGTCGACAGGGGGCCGAGACCCAGTACTTC. It specifies CASSRQGAETQYF.

The CDR3 DNA follows: TGCGCCAGCAGCTTGGGCGGGGCAACAACTAATGAAAAACTGTTTTTT. Translating it yields CASSLGGATTNEKLFF. This sequence joins TRBV5-1 and TRBJ1-4; possibly TRBD1 for D (5 bases). Germline V gives CDR1 SGHRS, CDR2 YFSETQ. V was clipped by 0 bases and J by 0 bases, with 9 bases between them. The CDR3 consists of 16 residues.

The chain links TRBV7-2 to TRBJ2-7, with D maybe TRBD2 (6 bases). Germline V gene sequence: CDR1 SGHTA, CDR2 FQGNSA. The CDR3 spans 15 residues. Trimming pared 1 base from V and 7 bases from J, leaving 17 bases between. CDR3 nucleotides: TGTGCCAGCAGCTTAGGCGGGACCCTCTACGGGGAGCAGTACTTC. Translation gives CASSLGGTLYGEQYF.

The chain uses TRBV28 and TRBJ2-2; D unresolved. In germline, CDR1 is MDHEN, CDR2 SYDVKM. The V end lost 3 bases, the J end lost 5 bases, and 10 bases lay between the germline ends. The length of the CDR3 is 14 residues. The CDR3, as DNA: TGTGCCAGCAGTTTTCGGTTGTCAACCGGGGAGCTGTTTTTT. Its translation is CASSFRLSTGELFF.

This clone has a single count. The chain is built from TRBV19 and TRBJ2-1; 13 nucleotides line up with TRBD2. The CDR3 loop spans 20 amino acids. V was pared by 3 bases and J by 0 bases, with 11 bases of the junction left unmatched. CDR1 is LNHDA and CDR2 is SQIVND in the germline V gene (reference sequence). CDR3 nucleotides: TGTGCCAGTAGTATTTTGTTAGGACTAGCGGGGGTGAGCTCCTACAATGAGCAGTTCTTC. The encoded protein is CASSILLGLAGVSSYNEQFF.

With respect to this clone: The identical CDR3 is also encoded by other nucleotide sequences in the sample. The CDR3 reads CASSLAGYNEQFF. CDR3 bases: TGTGCCAGCAGTTTAGCCGGTTACAATGAGCAGTTCTTC. This chain connects TRBV27 to TRBJ2-1; unclear D gene. V lost 2 bases and J lost 4, with 6 bases in between. Germline loops: CDR1 MNHEY, CDR2 SMNVEV (reference sequence). CDR3 length: 13 amino acids.

J is TRBJ1-1 and V is TRBV5-4; D might be TRBD1 (5 bases). V lost 1 base and J lost 0, with 19 bases in between. The CDR3 consists of 18 residues. Germline CDR1 reads SGHNT; CDR2 reads YYREEE (reference sequence). CDR3 protein: CASSLLQGTITMNTEAFF. CDR3 DNA: TGTGCCAGCAGCTTGTTGCAGGGAACTATTACGATGAACACTGAAGCTTTCTTT.

V and J are TRBV30 and TRBJ2-5, with TRBD1 identical over 7 bases. The ends lost 3 bases at V and 5 bases at J; junction bases unmatched: 3. Germline V CDR1 and CDR2: GTSNPN, SVGIG (reference sequence). The CDR3 sequence is 12 residues long. CDR3 DNA sequence: TGTGCCTGGAGGACAGGGTCGGAGACCCAGTACTTC. This sequence encodes CAWRTGSETQYF.

This chain uses TRBV7-8 with TRBJ1-4; D possibly corresponds to TRBD1 (6 bases). Trimming left V 5 bases short and J 6 bases short, with 19 bases between. Germline V gives CDR1 SGHVS, CDR2 FQNEAQ. The CDR3 length is 16 residues. CDR3 nucleotides: TGTGCCAGCAGCCCACGAGAGGGGGGGTGGGATGAAAAACTGTTTTTT. The encoded protein is CASSPREGGWDEKLFF.

The V call is TRBV6-2 or TRBV6-3, the J call TRBJ2-1, with 8 positions matching TRBD2. CDR3 size: 12 residues. Germline loops: CDR1 MNHEY, CDR2 SVGEGT. Trimming took 6 bases from V and 15 from J; bases not matched to a gene: 10. CDR3 bases: TGTGCCAGCAGCTCCCCGGCGGGGGGCGGGTTCTTC. Protein sequence: CASSSPAGGGFF.

This chain joins TRBV7-2 and TRBJ1-5; TRBD1 matches 8 bases. Germline CDR1 reads SGHTA; CDR2 reads FQGNSA. The CDR3 sequence is 15 residues long. With V trimmed by 5 bases and J by 7 bases, 10 bases remained unmatched. This CDR3 is CASSPSTGGRQPQHF. The DNA for the CDR3 is TGTGCCAGCAGCCCGTCAACAGGGGGTAGGCAGCCCCAGCATTTT.

V is TRBV7-9 and J is TRBJ1-1, with D uncertain. Trimming shortened V by 4 bases and J by 8 bases, and 14 bases separated the two germline ends. CDR3 length equals 13 residues. The germline CDR1 and CDR2 sequences are SEHNR and FQNEAQ (reference sequence). CDR3 region: CASSSSPGEEAFF. In DNA form, the CDR3 reads TGTGCCAGCAGCTCCTCCCCCGGGGAAGAAGCTTTCTTT.

The chain combines TRBV7-8 with TRBJ2-2; 10 bases are a match to TRBD1. J gave up 5 bases and V 2 bases, and 5 bases lay outside the gene matches. The CDR3 consists of 16 residues. Germline CDR1 is SGHVS and CDR2 is FQNEAQ. The CDR3, as DNA: TGTGCCAGCAGCTTAATGACAGGGGGCGCAACCGGGGAGCTGTTTTTT. Its protein is CASSLMTGGATGELFF.

V gene TRBV15 combines with J gene TRBJ2-1; TRBD2 agrees at 10 bases. CDR3 length: 15 amino acids. CDR1 LNHNV and CDR2 YYDKDF come from the germline V gene (reference sequence). Losses at the gene ends were 5 bases for V and 4 bases for J; bases not matched to a gene: 5. CDR3 residues: CATSVELAGYNEQFF. The CDR3 nucleotides are TGTGCCACCAGCGTAGAACTAGCGGGGTACAATGAGCAGTTCTTC.

The V call is TRBV3-1 (or the pseudogene TRBV3-2), the J call TRBJ1-3; D remains unclear. Trimming cost V 4 bases and J 1 base, with 11 bases left between them. Germline V gene lookup returns CDR1 LGHDT and CDR2 YNNKEL (reference sequence). The length of the CDR3 is 15 residues. The chain's CDR3 is CASSLGPDSGNTIYF. The DNA of the CDR3 is TGTGCCAGCAGCCTCGGTCCCGATTCTGGAAACACCATATATTTT.